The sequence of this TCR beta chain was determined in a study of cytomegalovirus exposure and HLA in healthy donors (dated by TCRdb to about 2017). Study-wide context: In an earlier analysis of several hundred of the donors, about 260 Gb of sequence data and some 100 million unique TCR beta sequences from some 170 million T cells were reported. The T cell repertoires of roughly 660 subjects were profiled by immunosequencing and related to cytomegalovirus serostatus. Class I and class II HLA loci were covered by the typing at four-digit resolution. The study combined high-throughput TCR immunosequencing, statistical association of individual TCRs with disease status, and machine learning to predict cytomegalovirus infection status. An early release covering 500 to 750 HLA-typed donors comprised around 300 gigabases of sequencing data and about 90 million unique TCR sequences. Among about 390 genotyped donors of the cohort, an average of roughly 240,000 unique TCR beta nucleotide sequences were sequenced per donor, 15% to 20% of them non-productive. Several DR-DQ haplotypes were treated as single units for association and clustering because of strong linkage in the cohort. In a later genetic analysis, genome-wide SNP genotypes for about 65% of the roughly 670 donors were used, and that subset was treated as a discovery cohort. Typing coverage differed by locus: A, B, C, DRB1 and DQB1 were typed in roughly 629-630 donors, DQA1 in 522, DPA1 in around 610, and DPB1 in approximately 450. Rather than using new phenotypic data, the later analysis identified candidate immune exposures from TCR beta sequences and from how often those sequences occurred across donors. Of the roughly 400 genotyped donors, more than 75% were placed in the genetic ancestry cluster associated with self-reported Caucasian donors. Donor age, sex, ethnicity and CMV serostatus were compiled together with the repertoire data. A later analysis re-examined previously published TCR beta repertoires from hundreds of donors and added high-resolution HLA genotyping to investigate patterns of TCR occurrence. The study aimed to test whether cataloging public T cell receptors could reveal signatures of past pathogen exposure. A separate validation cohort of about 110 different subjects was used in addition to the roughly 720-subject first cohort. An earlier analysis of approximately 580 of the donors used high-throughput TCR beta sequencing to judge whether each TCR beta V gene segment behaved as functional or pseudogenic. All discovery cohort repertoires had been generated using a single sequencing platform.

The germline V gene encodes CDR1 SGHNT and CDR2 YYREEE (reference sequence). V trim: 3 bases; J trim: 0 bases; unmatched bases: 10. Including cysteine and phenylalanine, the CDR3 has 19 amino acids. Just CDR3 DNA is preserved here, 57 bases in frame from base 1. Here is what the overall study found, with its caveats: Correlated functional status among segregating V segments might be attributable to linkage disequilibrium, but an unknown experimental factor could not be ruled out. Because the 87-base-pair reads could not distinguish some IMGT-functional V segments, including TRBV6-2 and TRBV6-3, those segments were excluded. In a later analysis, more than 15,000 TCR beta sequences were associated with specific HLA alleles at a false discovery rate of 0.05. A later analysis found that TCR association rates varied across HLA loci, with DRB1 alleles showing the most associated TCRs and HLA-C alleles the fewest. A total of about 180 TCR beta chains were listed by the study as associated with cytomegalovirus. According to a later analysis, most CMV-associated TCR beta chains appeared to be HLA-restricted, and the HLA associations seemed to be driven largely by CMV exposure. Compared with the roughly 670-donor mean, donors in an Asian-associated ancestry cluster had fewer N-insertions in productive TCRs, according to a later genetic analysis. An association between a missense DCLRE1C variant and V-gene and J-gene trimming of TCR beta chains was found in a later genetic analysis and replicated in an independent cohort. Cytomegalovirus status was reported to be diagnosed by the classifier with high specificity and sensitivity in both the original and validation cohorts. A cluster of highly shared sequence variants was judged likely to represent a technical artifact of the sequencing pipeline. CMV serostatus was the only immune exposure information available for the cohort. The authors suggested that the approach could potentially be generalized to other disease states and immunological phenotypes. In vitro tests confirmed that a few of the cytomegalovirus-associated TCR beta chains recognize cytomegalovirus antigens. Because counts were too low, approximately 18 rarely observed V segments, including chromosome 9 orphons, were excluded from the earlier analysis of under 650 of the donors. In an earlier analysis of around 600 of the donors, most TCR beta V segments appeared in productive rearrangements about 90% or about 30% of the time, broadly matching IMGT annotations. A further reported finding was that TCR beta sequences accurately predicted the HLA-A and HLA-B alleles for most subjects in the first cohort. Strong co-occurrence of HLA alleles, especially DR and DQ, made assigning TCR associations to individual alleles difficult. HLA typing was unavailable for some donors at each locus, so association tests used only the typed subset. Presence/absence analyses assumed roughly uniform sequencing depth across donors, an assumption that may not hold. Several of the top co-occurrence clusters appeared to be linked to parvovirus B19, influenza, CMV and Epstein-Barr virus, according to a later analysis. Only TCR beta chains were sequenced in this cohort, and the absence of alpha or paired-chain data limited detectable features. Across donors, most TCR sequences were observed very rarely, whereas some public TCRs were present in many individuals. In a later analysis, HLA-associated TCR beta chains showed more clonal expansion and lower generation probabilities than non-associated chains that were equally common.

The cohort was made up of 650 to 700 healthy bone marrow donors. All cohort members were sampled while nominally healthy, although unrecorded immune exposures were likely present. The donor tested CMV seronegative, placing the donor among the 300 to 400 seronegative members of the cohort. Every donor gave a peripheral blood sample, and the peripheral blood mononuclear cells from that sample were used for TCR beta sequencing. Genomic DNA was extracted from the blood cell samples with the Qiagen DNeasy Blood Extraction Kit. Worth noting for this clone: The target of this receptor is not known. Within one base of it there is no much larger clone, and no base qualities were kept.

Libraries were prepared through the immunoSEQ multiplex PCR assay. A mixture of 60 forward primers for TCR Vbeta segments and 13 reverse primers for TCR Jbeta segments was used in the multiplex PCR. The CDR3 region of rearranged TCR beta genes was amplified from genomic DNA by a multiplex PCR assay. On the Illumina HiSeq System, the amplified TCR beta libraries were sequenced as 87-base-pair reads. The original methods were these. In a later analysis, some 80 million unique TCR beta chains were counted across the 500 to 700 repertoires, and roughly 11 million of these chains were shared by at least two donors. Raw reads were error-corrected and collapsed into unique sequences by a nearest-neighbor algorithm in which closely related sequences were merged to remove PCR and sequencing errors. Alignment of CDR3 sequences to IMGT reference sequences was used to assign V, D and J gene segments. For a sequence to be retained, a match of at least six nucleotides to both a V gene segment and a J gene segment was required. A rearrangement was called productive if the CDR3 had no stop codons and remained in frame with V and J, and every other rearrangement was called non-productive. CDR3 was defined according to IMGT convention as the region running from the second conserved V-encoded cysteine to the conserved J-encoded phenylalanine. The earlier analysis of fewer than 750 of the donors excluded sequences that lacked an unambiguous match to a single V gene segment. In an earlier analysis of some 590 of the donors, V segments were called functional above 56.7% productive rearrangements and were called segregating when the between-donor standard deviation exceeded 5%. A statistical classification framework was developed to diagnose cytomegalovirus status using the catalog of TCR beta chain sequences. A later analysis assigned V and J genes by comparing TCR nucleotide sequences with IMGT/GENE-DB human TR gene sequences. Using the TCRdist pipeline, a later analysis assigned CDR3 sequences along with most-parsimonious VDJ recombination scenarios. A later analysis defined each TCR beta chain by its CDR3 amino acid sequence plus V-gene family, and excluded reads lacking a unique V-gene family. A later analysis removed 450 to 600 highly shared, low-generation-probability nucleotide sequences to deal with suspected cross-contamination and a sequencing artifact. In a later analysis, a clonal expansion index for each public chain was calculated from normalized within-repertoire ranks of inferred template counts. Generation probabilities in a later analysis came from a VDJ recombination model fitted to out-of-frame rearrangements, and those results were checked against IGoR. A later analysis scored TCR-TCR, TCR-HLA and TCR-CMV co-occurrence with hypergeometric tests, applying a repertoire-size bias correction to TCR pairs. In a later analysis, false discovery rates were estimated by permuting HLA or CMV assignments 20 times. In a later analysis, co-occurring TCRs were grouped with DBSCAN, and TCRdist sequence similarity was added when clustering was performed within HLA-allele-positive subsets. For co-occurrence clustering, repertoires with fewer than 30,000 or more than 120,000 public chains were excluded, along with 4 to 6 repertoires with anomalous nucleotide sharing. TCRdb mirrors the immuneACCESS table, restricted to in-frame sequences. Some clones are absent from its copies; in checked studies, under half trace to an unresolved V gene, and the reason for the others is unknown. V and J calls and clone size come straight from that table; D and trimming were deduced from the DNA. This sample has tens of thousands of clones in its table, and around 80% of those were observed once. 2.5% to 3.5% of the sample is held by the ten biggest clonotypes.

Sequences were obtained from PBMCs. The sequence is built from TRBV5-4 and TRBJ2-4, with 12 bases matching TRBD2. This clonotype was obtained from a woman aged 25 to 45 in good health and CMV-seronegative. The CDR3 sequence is CASSSGLAGNIVAKNIQYF. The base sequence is TGTGCCAGCAGCTCTGGACTAGCGGGGAACATAGTAGCCAAAAACATTCAGTACTTC.